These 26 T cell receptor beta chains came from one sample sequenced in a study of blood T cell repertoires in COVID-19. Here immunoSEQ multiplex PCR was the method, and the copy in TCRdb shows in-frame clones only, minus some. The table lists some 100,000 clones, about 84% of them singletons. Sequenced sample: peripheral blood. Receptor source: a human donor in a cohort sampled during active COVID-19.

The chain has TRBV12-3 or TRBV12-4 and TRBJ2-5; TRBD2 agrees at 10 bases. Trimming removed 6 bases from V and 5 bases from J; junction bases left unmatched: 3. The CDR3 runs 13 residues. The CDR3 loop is CASRLAGLETQYF. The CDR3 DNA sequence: TGTGCCAGCAGACTAGCGGGGTTGGAGACCCAGTACTTC.

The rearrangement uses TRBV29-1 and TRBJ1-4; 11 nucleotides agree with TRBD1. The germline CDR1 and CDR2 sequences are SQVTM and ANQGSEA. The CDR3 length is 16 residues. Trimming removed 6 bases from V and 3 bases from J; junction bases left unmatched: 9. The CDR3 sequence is CSVYGQGAGPNEKLFF. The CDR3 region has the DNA TGCAGCGTCTACGGACAGGGGGCAGGGCCTAATGAAAAACTGTTTTTT.

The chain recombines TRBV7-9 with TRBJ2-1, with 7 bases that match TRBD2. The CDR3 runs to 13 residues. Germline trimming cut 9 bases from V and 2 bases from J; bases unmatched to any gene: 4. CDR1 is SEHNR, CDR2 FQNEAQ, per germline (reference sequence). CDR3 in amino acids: CASDTSAYNEQFF. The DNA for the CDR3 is TGTGCCAGTGATACTAGCGCCTACAATGAGCAGTTCTTC.

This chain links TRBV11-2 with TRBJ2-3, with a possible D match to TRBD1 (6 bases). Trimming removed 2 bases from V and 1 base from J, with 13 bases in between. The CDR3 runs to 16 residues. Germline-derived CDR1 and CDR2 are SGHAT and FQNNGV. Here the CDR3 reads CASSLWGRARTDTQYF. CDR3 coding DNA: TGTGCCAGCAGCTTATGGGGGCGGGCCCGCACAGATACGCAGTATTTT.

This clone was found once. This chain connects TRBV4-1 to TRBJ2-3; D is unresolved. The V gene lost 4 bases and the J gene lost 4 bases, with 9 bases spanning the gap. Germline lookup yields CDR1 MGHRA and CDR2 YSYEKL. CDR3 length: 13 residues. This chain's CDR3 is CASSRKSPDTQYF. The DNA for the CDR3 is TGCGCCAGCAGCCGCAAAAGCCCAGATACGCAGTATTTT.

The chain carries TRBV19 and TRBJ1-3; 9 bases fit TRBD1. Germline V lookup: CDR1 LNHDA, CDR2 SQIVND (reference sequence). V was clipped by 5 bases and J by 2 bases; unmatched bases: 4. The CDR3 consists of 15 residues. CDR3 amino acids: CASSPRQGAGNTIYF. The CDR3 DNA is TGTGCCAGTAGTCCCCGACAGGGGGCTGGAAACACCATATATTTT.

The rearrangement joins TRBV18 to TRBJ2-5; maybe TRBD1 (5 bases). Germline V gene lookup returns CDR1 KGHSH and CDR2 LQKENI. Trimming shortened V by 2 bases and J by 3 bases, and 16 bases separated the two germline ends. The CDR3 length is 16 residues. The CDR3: CASSPIQGKKKETQYF. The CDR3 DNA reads TGTGCCAGCTCACCAATCCAGGGTAAAAAAAAAGAGACCCAGTACTTC.

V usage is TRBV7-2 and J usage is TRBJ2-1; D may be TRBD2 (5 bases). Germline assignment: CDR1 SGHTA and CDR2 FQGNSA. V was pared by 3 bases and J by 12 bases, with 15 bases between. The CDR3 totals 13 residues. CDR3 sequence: CASSLEPLRGQFF. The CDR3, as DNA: TGTGCCAGCAGCTTGGAACCCCTCCGGGGGCAGTTCTTC.

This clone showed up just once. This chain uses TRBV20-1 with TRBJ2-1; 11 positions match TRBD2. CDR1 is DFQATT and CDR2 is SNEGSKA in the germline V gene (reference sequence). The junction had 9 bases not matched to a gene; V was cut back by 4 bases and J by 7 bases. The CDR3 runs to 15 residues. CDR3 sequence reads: CSATDGSGGGNEQFF. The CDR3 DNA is TGCAGTGCTACTGACGGTAGCGGGGGGGGGAATGAGCAGTTCTTC.

Written as DNA, the CDR3 is TGCGCCAGCAGGGAGAAACAGGGGAACACTGAAGCTTTCTTT. It encodes CASREKQGNTEAFF. The chain couples TRBV10-1 to TRBJ1-1; possible D gene TRBD1, 6 bases. V lost 6 bases and J lost 1, with 12 bases in between. Per the germline V gene, CDR1 is WNHNN and CDR2 is SYGVQD (reference sequence). The CDR3 loop spans 14 amino acids.

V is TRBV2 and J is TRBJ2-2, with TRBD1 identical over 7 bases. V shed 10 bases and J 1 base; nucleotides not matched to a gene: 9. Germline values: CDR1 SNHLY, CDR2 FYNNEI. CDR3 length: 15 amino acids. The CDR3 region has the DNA TGTGCCACCGTCGTGGGACAGTTGAACACCGGGGAGCTGTTTTTT. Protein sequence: CATVVGQLNTGELFF.

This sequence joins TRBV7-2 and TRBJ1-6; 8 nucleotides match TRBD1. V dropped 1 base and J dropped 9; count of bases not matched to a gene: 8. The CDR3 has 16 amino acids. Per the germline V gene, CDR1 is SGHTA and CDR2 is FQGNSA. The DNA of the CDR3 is TGTGCCAGCAGCTTAGTACCCCCAGGGGGCGGTTCACCCCTCCACTTT. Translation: CASSLVPPGGGSPLHF.

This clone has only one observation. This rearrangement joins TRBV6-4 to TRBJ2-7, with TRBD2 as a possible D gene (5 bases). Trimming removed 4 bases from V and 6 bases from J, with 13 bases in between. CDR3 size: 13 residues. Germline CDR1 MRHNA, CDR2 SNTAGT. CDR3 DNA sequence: TGTGCCAGCAGTGTGGACTCTAAGGGCGAGCAGTACTTC. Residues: CASSVDSKGEQYF.

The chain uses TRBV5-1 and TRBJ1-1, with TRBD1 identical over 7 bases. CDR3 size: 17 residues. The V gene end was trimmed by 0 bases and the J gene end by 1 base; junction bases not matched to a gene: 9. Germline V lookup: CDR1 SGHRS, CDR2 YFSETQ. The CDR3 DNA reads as TGCGCCAGCAGCTTGGGTACCAGGGGGGAGAGGAACACTGAAGCTTTCTTT. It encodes CASSLGTRGERNTEAFF. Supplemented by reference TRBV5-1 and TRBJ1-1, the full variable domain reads KAGVTQTPRYLIKTRGQQVTLSCSPISGHRSVSWYQQTPGQGLQFLFEYFSETQRNKGNFPGRFSGRQFSNSRSEMNVSTLELGDSALYLCASSLGTRGERNTEAFFGQGTRLTVV.

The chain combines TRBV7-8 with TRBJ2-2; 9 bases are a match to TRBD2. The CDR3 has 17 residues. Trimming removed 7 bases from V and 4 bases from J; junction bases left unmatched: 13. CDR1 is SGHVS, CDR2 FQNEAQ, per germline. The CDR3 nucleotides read TGTGCCAGCACCGCGGCGGGAGGGTTCGGTAGCACCGGGGAGCTGTTTTTT. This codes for CASTAAGGFGSTGELFF.

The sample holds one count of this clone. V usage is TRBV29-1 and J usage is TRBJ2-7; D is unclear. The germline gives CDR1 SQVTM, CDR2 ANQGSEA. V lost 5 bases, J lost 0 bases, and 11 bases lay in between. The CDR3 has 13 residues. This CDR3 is CSVWADRSYEQYF. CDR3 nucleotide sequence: TGCAGCGTTTGGGCAGACCGCTCCTACGAGCAGTACTTC.

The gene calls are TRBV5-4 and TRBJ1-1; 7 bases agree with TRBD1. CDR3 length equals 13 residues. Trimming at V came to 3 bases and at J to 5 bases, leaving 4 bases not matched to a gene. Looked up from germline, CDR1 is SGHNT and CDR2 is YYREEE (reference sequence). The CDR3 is CASSSAGGTEAFF. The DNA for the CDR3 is TGTGCCAGCAGCTCCGCAGGGGGAACTGAAGCTTTCTTT.

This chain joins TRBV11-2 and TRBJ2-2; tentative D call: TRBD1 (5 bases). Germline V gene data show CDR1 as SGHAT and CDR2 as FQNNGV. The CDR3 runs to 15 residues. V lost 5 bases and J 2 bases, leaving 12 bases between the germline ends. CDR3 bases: TGTGCCAGCAGCCCCTGGACACTTAACACCGGGGAGCTGTTTTTT. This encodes CASSPWTLNTGELFF.

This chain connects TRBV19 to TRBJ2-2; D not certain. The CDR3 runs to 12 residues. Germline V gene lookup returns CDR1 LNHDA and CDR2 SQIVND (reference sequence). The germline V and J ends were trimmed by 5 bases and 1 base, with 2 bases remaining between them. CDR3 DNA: TGTGCCAGTAGTCGGAACACCGGGGAGCTGTTTTTT. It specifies CASSRNTGELFF. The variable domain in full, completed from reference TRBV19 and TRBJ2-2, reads DGGITQSPKYLFRKEGQNVTLSCEQNLNHDAMYWYRQDPGQGLRLIYYSQIVNDFQKGDIAEGYSVSREKKESFPLTVTSAQKNPTAFYLCASSRNTGELFFGEGSRLTVL.

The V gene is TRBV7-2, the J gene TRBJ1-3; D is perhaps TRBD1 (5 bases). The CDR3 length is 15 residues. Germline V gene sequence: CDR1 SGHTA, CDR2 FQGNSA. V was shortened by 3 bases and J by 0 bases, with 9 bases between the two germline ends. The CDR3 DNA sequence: TGTGCCAGCAGCTTTGGGGCCCTCTCTGGAAACACCATATATTTT. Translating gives CASSFGALSGNTIYF.

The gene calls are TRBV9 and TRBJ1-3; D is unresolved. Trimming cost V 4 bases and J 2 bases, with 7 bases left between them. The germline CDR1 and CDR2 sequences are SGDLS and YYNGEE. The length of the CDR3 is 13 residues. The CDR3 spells CASSIPAGNTIYF. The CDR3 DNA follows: TGTGCCAGCAGCATCCCGGCTGGAAACACCATATATTTT.

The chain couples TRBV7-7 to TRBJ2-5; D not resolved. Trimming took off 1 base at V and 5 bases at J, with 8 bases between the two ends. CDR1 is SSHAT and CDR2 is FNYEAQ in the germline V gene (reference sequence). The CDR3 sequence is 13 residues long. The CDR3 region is CASSLGGLETQYF. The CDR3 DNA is TGTGCCAGCAGCTTAGGTGGCTTGGAGACCCAGTACTTC.

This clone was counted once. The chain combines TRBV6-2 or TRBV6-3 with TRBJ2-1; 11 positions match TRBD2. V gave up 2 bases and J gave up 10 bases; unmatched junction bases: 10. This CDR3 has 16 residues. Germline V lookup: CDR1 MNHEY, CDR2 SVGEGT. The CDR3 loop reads CASSYGRLAGSREQFF. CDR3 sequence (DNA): TGTGCCAGCAGTTACGGTAGACTAGCGGGGTCCCGAGAGCAGTTCTTC.

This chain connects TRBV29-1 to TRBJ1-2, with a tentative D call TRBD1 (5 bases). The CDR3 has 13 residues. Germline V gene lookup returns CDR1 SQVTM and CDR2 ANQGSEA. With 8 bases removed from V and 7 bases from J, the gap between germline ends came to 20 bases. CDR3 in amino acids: CSTPLAGSGGYTF. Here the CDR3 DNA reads TGCAGCACACCCCTGGCAGGGTCCGGTGGCTACACCTTC.

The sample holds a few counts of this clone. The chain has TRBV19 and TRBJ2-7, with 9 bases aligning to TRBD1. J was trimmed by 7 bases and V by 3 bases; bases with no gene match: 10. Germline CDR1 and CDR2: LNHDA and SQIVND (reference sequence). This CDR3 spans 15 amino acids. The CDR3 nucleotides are TGTGCCAGTAGTATTACAGGGGGCATCATAAGGGAGCAGTACTTC. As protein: CASSITGGIIREQYF.

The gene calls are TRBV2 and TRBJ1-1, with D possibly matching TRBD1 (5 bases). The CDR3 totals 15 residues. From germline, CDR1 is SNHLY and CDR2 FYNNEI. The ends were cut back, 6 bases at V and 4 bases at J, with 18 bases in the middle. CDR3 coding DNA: TGTGCCAGCAGGGCCATAGGAGTGGGGGGCACTGAAGCTTTCTTT. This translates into CASRAIGVGGTEAFF.